This T cell receptor beta chain was identified in a study of T cells in localized non-small cell lung cancer. Study conclusions and caveats: A median approximately 59 of the top 100 tumor clones appeared in adjacent lung.

CDR1 SSHAT and CDR2 FNYEAQ come from the germline V gene (reference sequence). This CDR3 spans 14 amino acids. Data came from immunoSEQ multiplex PCR; TCRdb stores just in-frame clones and leaves some out. Of approximately 61,000 clones in the sample, around 86% were seen once. About this clone: The antigen is undetermined. The junction departs from germline at one end; a sequencing error may be responsible.

The sequencing used peripheral blood, collected before any cancer treatment. This chain uses TRBV7-7 with TRBJ2-7, with TRBD2 identical over 8 bases. The sequence came from a woman aged 40-75 years with stage I lung adenocarcinoma. The CDR3 here is CASSLAGGDYEQYF. The CDR3 bases are TGTGCTAGCAGCTTAGCCGGGGGGGACTACGAGCAGTACTTC.